The present entry profiles one TCR beta chain with its context. Clones were sequenced by immunoSEQ multiplex PCR, and TCRdb holds only the in-frame ones, with some missing. The sample yields about 1.5 million clones, approximately 96% seen once. This entry is derived from a study of shared clonotypes between healthy human individuals. After removal of 2 bases from V and 5 bases from J, the junction contained 5 bases not matched to a gene. The CDR3 spans 14 residues. The germline V gene has CDR1 SGHTA and CDR2 FQGNSA. The sample was naive CD4+ T cells sorted from blood. Subset denoted: CD45RA+ positively selected. V usage is TRBV7-2 and J usage is TRBJ2-7; 8 bases agree with TRBD1. This receptor was taken from a young man in good health. This CDR3 is CASSLRRGQDEQYF. CDR3 DNA: TGTGCCAGCAGCTTACGCAGGGGGCAGGACGAGCAGTACTTC.